These 12 T cell receptor beta chains came from one sample sequenced in a study of T cell responses to AZD1222 COVID-19 vaccine. Only in-frame clones appear in the TCRdb table, and some are missing; sequencing was by immunoSEQ multiplex PCR. The sample contains fewer than 100,000 clones, over 85% of which appear only once. The sequenced sample was peripheral blood, obtained on day 0 of AZD1222 vaccination. These receptors were obtained from an adult in good health.

The chain is built from TRBV7-2 and TRBJ2-5; D remains unclear. The CDR3 extends over 13 amino acids. The germline V gene encodes CDR1 SGHTA and CDR2 FQGNSA. Trimming shortened V by 5 bases and J by 5 bases, and 12 bases separated the two germline ends. DNA of the CDR3: TGTGCCAGCAGCCCAACCTACGGGGAGACCCAGTACTTC. Translating it yields CASSPTYGETQYF.

The chain employs TRBV7-9 and TRBJ2-2; TRBD1 aligns across 9 bases. Germline-derived CDR1 and CDR2 are SEHNR and FQNEAQ (reference sequence). The ends lost 4 bases at V and 4 bases at J; junction bases unmatched: 4. The CDR3 is 15 residues long. CDR3 DNA: TGTGCCAGCAGCTCGGACAGGGGCCGCACCGGGGAGCTGTTTTTT. It yields the protein CASSSDRGRTGELFF.

The chain carries TRBV14 and TRBJ1-2; maybe TRBD1 (5 bases). Trimming removed 3 bases at V and 4 bases at J, with 9 bases between. CDR3 size: 13 residues. Per the germline V gene, CDR1 is SGHDN and CDR2 is FVKESK. The CDR3 DNA is TGTGCCAGCAGCCAGGGGCCCGGCTATGGCTACACCTTC. This gives the protein CASSQGPGYGYTF.

The rearrangement links TRBV25-1 to TRBJ2-2, with 8 nucleotides matching TRBD1. The CDR3 consists of 15 residues. The J segment lost 3 bases and the V segment lost 5 bases, leaving 5 bases of the junction unmatched. Germline V gives CDR1 MGHDK, CDR2 SYGVNS. The DNA of the CDR3 is TGTGCCAGCAGTTCCCAGGGACAGGACACCGGGGAGCTGTTTTTT. Its protein is CASSSQGQDTGELFF.

A single count supports this clone. The chain couples TRBV7-2 to TRBJ2-7, with a possible D match to TRBD2 (5 bases). The CDR3 covers 13 residues. Trimming left V 5 bases short and J 3 bases short, with 11 bases between. Germline CDR1 reads SGHTA; CDR2 reads FQGNSA. The CDR3 region has the DNA TGTGCCAGCAGCGAGGAGGCGCACTACGAGCAGTACTTC. This translates into CASSEEAHYEQYF.

The chain couples TRBV25-1 to TRBJ1-3, with D possibly matching TRBD1 (5 bases). Per the germline V gene, CDR1 is MGHDK and CDR2 is SYGVNS. The CDR3 length is 14 residues. Deletions cut 6 bases from V and 1 base from J, with 10 bases between. The CDR3 DNA is TGTGCCAGCAGAACCGGGGCGTCTGGAAACACCATATATTTT. Its protein is CASRTGASGNTIYF.

The genes are TRBV19 and TRBJ2-1, with D uncertain. With 5 bases removed from V and 9 bases from J, the gap between germline ends came to 14 bases. Germline V CDR1 and CDR2: LNHDA, SQIVND (reference sequence). The CDR3 is 13 residues long. The CDR3 is CASSSLPPSEQFF. The CDR3 bases are TGTGCCAGTAGTTCCCTCCCACCTAGTGAGCAGTTCTTC. Complete variable domain (other parts from reference TRBV19 and TRBJ2-1): DGGITQSPKYLFRKEGQNVTLSCEQNLNHDAMYWYRQDPGQGLRLIYYSQIVNDFQKGDIAEGYSVSREKKESFPLTVTSAQKNPTAFYLCASSSLPPSEQFFGPGTRLTVL.

This clone has just a few counts. This chain joins TRBV6-1 and TRBJ1-4, with no clear D. Germline CDR1 is MNHNS and CDR2 is SASEGT. This CDR3 spans 14 amino acids. V lost 3 bases and J lost 5, with 10 bases in between. The CDR3 DNA follows: TGTGCCAGCAGTGATTCTTGGCCCAATGAAAAACTGTTTTTT. This codes for CASSDSWPNEKLFF.

The chain combines TRBV6-1 with TRBJ1-3; perhaps TRBD1 as D (6 bases). V was trimmed by 4 bases and J by 2 bases, leaving 15 bases between them. Germline CDR1 MNHNS, CDR2 SASEGT. This CDR3 region has 16 residues. This chain's CDR3 is CASSAVHNRAGNTIYF. The CDR3 DNA reads as TGTGCCAGCAGTGCGGTACACAACAGGGCTGGAAACACCATATATTTT.

This clone has only one observation. The chain recombines TRBV3-1 (or the pseudogene TRBV3-2) with TRBJ2-3; D remains unclear. V gave up 4 bases and J gave up 6 bases, with 5 bases separating them. Per the germline V gene, CDR1 is LGHDT and CDR2 is YNNKEL (reference sequence). This CDR3 spans 11 amino acids. The CDR3 loop is CASSLADTQYF. CDR3 bases: TGTGCCAGCAGCCTCGCGGATACGCAGTATTTT.

This clone was recorded only once. The V and J genes are TRBV18 and TRBJ1-1; unclear D gene. There are 14 residues in the CDR3. V lost 3 bases, J lost 0 bases, and 8 bases lay in between. Germline CDR1 and CDR2: KGHSH and LQKENI. The CDR3 nucleotides read TGTGCCAGCTCACCCCCGGACCTGAACACTGAAGCTTTCTTT. It is translated as CASSPPDLNTEAFF.

The genes are TRBV5-1 and TRBJ1-1, with D unresolved. V was clipped by 0 bases and J by 1 base, with 4 bases between them. The CDR3 has 13 amino acids. Germline V gene data show CDR1 as SGHRS and CDR2 as YFSETQ. The CDR3 nucleotides are TGCGCCAGCAGCTTGGCCTGGAACACTGAAGCTTTCTTT. It encodes CASSLAWNTEAFF. The full variable domain, rest sourced from reference TRBV5-1 and TRBJ1-1, is KAGVTQTPRYLIKTRGQQVTLSCSPISGHRSVSWYQQTPGQGLQFLFEYFSETQRNKGNFPGRFSGRQFSNSRSEMNVSTLELGDSALYLCASSLAWNTEAFFGQGTRLTVV.